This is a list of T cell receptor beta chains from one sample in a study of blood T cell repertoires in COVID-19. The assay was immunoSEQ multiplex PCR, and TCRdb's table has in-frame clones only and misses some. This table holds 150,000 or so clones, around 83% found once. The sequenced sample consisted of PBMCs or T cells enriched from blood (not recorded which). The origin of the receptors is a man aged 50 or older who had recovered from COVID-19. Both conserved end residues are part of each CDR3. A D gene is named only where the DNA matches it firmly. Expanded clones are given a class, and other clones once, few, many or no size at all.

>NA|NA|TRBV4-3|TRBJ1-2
CASSQEVSGNYGYTF
TGCGCCAGCAGCCAAGAGGTGTCAGGGAACTATGGCTACACCTTC
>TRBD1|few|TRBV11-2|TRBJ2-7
CASSPGQGREQYF
TGTGCCAGCAGCCCGGGACAGGGCCGCGAGCAGTACTTC
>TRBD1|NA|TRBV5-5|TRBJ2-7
CASSYHRDRKPYEQYF
TGTGCCAGCAGCTATCACCGGGACAGAAAGCCCTACGAGCAGTACTTC
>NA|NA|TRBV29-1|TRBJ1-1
CSVFITGNPEAFF
TGCAGCGTTTTTATAACAGGGAATCCTGAAGCTTTCTTT
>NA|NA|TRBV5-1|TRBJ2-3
CASSLSTVNF
TGCGCCAGCAGCCTCTCTACTGTGAATTTT
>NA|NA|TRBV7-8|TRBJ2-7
CASSLARREDNEQYF
TGTGCCAGCAGCTTAGCGCGCAGGGAAGATAACGAGCAGTACTTC
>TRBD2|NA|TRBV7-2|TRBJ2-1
CASSLGRGRYNEQFF
TGTGCCAGCAGCTTAGGGCGGGGGAGGTACAATGAGCAGTTCTTC
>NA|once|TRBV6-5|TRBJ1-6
CASSYTRARLDSPLHF
TGTGCCAGCAGTTACACCCGAGCCCGACTTGATTCACCCCTCCACTTT
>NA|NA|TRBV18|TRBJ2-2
CASQNTGELFF
TGTGCCAGCCAAAACACCGGGGAGCTGTTTTTT
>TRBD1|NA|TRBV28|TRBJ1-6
CASRSGNRGASPLHF
TGTGCCAGCAGATCCGGAAACAGGGGAGCTTCACCCCTCCACTTT
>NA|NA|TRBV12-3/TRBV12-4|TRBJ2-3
CASSSQQRDTQYF
TGTGCCAGCAGTTCCCAACAACGAGATACGCAGTATTTT
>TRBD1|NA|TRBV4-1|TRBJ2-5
CASSQLNGRRQGQQETQYF
TGCGCCAGCAGCCAACTGAACGGCCGTAGACAGGGCCAGCAGGAGACCCAGTACTTC
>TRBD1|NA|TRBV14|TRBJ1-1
CASRRTGAPNTEAFF
TGTGCCAGCCGTAGGACAGGGGCCCCGAACACTGAAGCTTTCTTT
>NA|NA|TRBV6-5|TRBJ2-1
CASTDGGQQFF
TGTGCCAGCACCGACGGGGGACAGCAGTTCTTC
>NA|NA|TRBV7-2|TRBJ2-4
CASGPLPGGRLAKNIQYF
TGTGCCAGCGGGCCCCTCCCCGGGGGACGGCTAGCCAAAAACATTCAGTACTTC
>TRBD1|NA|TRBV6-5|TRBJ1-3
CASSPQGTDGNTIYF
TGTGCCAGCAGTCCCCAGGGGACAGATGGAAACACCATATATTTT
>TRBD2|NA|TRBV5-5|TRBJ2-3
CASSLVGLGAADTQYF
TGTGCCAGCAGCTTGGTGGGACTAGGGGCGGCAGATACGCAGTATTTT
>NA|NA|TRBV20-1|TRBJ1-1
CSARDYTEAFF
TGCAGTGCTAGGGACTACACTGAAGCTTTCTTT
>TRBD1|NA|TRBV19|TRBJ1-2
CASSQEGTGTGVNGYTF
TGTGCCAGTAGCCAAGAGGGAACCGGGACAGGGGTAAATGGCTACACCTTC
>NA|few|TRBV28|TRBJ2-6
CASSLIGLGNNVLTF
TGTGCCAGCAGTTTAATAGGTCTAGGAAACAACGTCCTGACTTTC
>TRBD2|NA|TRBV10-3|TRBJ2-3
CAISEPSTSGGISDTQYF
TGTGCCATCAGTGAGCCGTCGACTAGCGGGGGGATCTCAGATACGCAGTATTTT
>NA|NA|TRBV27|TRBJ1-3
CASSYGRGPGNTIYF
TGTGCCAGCAGTTATGGAAGGGGCCCGGGAAACACCATATATTTT
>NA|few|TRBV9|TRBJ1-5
CASSGVGGRQPQHF
TGTGCCAGCAGTGGGGTCGGGGGAAGGCAGCCCCAGCATTTT
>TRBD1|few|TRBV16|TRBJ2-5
CASSQRQGSETQYF
TGTGCCAGCAGCCAGAGACAGGGATCGGAGACCCAGTACTTC
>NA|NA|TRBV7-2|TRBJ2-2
CASRSGFTGELFF
TGTGCCAGCAGATCGGGGTTCACCGGGGAGCTGTTTTTT
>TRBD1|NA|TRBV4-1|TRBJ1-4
CASSHTTGGDEKLFF
TGCGCCAGCAGCCACACGACAGGGGGGGATGAAAAACTGTTTTTT
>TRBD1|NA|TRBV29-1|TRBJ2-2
CSVEDRTGEAGELFF
TGCAGCGTTGAAGATCGGACAGGGGAAGCCGGGGAGCTGTTTTTT
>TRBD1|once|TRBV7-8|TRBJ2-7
CASSLGTGGGEQYF
TGTGCCAGCAGCTTGGGGACAGGGGGTGGCGAGCAGTACTTC
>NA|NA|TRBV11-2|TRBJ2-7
CASSLLPGHLSYEQYF
TGTGCCAGCAGCTTACTGCCGGGACACCTCTCCTACGAGCAGTACTTC
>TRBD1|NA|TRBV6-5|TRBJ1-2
CASRWTGGYGYTF
TGTGCCAGCAGATGGACAGGGGGCTATGGCTACACCTTC
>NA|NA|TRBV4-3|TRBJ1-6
CASSQIQGFSYNSPLHF
TGCGCCAGCAGCCAGATACAGGGTTTCTCCTATAATTCACCCCTCCACTTT
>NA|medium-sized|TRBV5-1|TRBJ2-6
CASSLVTGPSSGANVLTF
TGCGCCAGCAGCTTGGTGACAGGCCCTAGCTCTGGGGCCAACGTCCTGACTTTC
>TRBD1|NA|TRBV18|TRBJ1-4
CASSPIVWPGGPSNEKLFF
TGTGCCAGCTCACCAATTGTCTGGCCAGGGGGCCCCTCAAATGAAAAACTGTTTTTT
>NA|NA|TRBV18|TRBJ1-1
CASSPREGGSTEAFF
TGTGCCAGCTCACCACGGGAGGGGGGGAGCACTGAAGCTTTCTTT
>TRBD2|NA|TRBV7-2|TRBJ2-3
CASSPLLTSGATDTQYF
TGTGCCAGCAGCCCCCTCCTGACTAGCGGGGCTACAGATACGCAGTATTTT
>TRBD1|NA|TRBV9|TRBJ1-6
CASSVSGGQGNSPLHF
TGTGCCAGCAGCGTCTCAGGGGGGCAGGGTAACTCACCCCTCCACTTT
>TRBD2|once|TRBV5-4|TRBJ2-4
CASSSLADPKNIQYF
TGTGCCAGCAGCTCTCTAGCGGACCCCAAAAACATTCAGTACTTC
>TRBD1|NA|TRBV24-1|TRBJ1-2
CATSDDDRVGGYTF
TGTGCCACCAGTGATGATGACAGGGTCGGCGGCTACACCTTC
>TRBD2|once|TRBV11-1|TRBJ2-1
CASSRPGTSRNEQFF
TGTGCCAGCAGCAGACCCGGGACTAGTCGTAATGAGCAGTTCTTC
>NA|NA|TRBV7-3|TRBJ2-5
CASSLTARETQYF
TGTGCCAGCAGCTTAACGGCCAGGGAGACCCAGTACTTC
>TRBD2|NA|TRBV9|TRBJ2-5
CASSPGGAEETQYF
TGTGCCAGCAGCCCCGGGGGGGCTGAGGAGACCCAGTACTTC
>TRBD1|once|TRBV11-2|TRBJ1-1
CASSRPRDSFNEAFF
TGTGCCAGCAGCCGTCCCCGGGACAGCTTTAATGAAGCTTTCTTT
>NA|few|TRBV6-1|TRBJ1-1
CASSGEYTEAFF
TGTGCCAGCAGTGGGGAGTACACTGAAGCTTTCTTT
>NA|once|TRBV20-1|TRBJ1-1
CSAIRTEAFF
TGCAGTGCTATCAGGACTGAAGCTTTCTTT
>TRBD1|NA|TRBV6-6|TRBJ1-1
CASSYRGRRTEAFF
TGTGCCAGCAGTTACAGGGGGCGCAGGACTGAAGCTTTCTTT
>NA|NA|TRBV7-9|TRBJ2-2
CASIIGELFF
TGTGCCAGCATTATCGGGGAGCTGTTTTTT
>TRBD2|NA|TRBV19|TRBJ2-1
CASRLGGSDEQFF
TGTGCCAGTAGGTTGGGGGGGTCGGATGAGCAGTTCTTC